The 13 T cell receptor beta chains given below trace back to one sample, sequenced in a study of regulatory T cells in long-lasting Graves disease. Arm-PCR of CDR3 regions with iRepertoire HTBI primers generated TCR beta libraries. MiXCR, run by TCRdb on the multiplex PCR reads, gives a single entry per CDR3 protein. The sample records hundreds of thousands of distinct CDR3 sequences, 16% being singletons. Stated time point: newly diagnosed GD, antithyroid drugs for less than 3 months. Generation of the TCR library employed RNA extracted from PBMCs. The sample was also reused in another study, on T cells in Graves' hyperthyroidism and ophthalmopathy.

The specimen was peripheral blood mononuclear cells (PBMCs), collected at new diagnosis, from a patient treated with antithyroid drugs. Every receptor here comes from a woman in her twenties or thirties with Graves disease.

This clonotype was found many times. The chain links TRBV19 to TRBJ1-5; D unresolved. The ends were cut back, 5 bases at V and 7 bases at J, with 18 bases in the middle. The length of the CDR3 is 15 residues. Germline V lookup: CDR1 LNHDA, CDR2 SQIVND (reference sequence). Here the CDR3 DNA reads TGTGCCAGTAGTGAGGTGGTAAAGGGTGTGCAGCCCCAGCATTTT. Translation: CASSEVVKGVQPQHF.

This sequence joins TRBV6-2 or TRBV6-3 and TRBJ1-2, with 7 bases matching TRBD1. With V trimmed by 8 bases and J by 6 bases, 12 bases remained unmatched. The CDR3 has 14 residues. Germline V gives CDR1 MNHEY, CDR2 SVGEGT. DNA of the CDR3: TGTGCCAGCGGCAGCAGGGGGGTTTGGGATGGCTACACCTTC. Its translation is CASGSRGVWDGYTF.

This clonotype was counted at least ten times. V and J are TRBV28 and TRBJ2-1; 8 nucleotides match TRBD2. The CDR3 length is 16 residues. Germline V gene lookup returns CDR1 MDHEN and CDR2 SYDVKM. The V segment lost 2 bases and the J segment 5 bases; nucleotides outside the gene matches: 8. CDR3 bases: TGTGCCAGCAGTTTAGTCACCAGCGGGAGCCACAATGAGCAGTTCTTC. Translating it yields CASSLVTSGSHNEQFF.

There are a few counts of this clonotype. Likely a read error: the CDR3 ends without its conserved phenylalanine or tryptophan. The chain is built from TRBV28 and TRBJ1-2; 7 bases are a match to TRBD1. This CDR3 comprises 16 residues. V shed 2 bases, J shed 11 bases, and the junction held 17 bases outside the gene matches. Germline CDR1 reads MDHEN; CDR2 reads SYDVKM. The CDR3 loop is CASSLRSSTMFRGYTL. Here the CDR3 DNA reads TGTGCCAGCAGTTTAAGGTCTTCAACGATGTTCAGGGGGTACACCCTC.

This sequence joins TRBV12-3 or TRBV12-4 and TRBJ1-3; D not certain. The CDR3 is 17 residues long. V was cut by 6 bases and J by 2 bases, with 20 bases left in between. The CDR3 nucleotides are TGTGCCAGCAGCCCCTATAATTTAGGACTCGCTGGAAACACCATATATTTT. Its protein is CASSPYNLGLAGNTIYF.

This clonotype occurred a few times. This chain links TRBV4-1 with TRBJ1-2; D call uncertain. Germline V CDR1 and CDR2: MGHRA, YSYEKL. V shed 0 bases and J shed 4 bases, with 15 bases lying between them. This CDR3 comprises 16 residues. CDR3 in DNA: TGCGCCAGCAGCCAAGATGAACGCCCAGGACGCTATGGCTACACCTTC. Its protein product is CASSQDERPGRYGYTF.

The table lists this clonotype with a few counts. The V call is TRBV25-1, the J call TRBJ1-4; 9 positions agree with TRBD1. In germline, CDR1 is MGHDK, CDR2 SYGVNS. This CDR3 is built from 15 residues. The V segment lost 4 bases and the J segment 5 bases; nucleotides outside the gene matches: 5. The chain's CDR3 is CASSGRDRANEKLFF. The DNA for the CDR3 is TGTGCCAGCAGTGGCCGGGACAGGGCAAATGAAAAACTGTTTTTT.

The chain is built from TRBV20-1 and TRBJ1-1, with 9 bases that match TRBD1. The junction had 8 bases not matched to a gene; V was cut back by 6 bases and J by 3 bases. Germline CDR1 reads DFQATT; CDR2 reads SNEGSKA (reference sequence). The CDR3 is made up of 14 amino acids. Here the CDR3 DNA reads TGCAGTGCACCTAGGACAGGGGTGGACACTGAAGCTTTCTTT. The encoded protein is CSAPRTGVDTEAFF.

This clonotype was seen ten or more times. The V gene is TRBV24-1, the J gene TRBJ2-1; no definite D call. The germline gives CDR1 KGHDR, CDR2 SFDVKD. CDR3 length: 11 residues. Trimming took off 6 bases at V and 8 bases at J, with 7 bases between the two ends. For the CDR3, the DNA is TGTGCCACCAGTACCCTCTATGAGCAGTTCTTC. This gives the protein CATSTLYEQFF.

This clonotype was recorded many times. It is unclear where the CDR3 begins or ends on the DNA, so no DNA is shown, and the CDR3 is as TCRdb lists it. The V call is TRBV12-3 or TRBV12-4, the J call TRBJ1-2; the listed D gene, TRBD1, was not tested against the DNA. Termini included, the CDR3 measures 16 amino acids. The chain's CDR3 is CASSSSLWDRRGGYTF.

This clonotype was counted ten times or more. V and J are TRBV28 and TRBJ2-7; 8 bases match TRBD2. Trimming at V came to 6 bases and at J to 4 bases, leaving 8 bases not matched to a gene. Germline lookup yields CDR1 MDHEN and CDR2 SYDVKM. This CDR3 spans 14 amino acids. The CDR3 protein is CASRERESLYEQYF. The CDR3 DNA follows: TGTGCCAGCAGAGAGCGGGAGAGTCTTTACGAGCAGTACTTC.

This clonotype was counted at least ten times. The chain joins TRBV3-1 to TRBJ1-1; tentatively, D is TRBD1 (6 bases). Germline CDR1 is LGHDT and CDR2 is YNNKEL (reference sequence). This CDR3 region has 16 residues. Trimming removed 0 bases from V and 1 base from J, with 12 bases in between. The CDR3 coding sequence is TGTGCCAGCAGCCAAGAGGCACCAGGGGCGAACACTGAAGCTTTCTTT. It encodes CASSQEAPGANTEAFF.

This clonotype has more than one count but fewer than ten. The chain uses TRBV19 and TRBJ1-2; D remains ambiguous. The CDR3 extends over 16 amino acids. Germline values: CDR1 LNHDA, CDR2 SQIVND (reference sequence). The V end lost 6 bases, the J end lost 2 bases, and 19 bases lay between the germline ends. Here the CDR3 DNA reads TGTGCCAGTAGGGTTTGGGCGGACGCAACCAACTATGGCTACACCTTC. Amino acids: CASRVWADATNYGYTF.